This T cell receptor (beta chain) was sequenced in a study of T cell responses to AZD1222 COVID-19 vaccine. Study-wide points: The number of AZD1222 recipients seropositive at baseline was only 6 or 7.

To note about this clone: Its antigen remains unidentified.

The data were produced by immunoSEQ multiplex PCR, yet TCRdb's version contains in-frame clones alone and is incomplete. This sample has 70,000 to 95,000 clones, with around nine tenths found just once. Germline CDR1 reads SGHTA; CDR2 reads FQGNSA. J was trimmed by 6 bases and V by 2 bases; bases with no gene match: 1. The CDR3 runs to 12 residues. The chain joins TRBV7-2 to TRBJ2-7; TRBD1 matches at 7 bases. Here the sequenced sample was peripheral blood, taken 28 days after the second AZD1222 dose. This receptor was obtained from an adult who received the AZD1222 COVID-19 vaccine. The CDR3 nucleotides read TGTGCCAGCAGCTTAAACAGGGGCGAGCAGTACTTC. Translation gives CASSLNRGEQYF.